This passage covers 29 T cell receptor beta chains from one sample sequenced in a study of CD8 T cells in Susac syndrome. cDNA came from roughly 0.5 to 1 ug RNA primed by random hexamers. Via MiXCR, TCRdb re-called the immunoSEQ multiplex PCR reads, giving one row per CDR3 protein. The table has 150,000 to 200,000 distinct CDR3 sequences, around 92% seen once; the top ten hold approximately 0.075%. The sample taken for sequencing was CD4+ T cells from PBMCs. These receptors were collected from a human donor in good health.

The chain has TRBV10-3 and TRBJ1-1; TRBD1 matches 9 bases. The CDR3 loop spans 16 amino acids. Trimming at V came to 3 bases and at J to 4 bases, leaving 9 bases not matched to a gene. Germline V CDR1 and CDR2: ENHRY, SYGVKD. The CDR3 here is CAISEYGTGTATEAFF. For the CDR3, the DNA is TGTGCCATCAGTGAATATGGGACAGGGACGGCCACTGAAGCTTTCTTT.

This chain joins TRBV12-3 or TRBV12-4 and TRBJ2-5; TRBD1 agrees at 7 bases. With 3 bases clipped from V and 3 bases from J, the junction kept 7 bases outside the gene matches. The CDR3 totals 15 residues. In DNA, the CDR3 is TGTGCCAGCAGTTTGGTACAAACAGGGGAAGAGACCCAGTACTTC. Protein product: CASSLVQTGEETQYF.

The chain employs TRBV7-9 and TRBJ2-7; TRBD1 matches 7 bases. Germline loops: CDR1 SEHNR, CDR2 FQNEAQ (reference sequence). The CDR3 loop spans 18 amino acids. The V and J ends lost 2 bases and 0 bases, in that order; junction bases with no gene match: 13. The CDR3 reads CASSLYPTGPKSSYEQYF. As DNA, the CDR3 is TGTGCCAGCAGCTTATACCCGACAGGGCCAAAGAGCTCCTACGAGCAGTACTTC.

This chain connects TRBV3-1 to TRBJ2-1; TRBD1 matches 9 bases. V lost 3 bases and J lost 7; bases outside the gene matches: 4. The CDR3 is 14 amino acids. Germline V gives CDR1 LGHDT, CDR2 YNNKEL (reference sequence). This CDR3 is CASSQNRGLNEQFF. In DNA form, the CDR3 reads TGTGCCAGCAGCCAGAACAGGGGGCTAAATGAGCAGTTCTTC.

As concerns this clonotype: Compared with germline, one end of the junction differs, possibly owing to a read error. CDR3 DNA sequence: TGTGCTAGCAGCTTAGGTGCCCATAACACAGATACGCAGTATTTT. Its translation is CASSLGAHNTDTQYF. The chain has TRBV7-7 and TRBJ2-3; D not certain. The CDR3 totals 15 residues. Germline V gene sequence: CDR1 SSHAT, CDR2 FNYEAQ (reference sequence).

The DNA for the CDR3 is TGTGCCAGTAGTCCTCGAACGACAGGGGGAGATACGCAGTATTTT. As protein: CASSPRTTGGDTQYF. The chain has TRBV19 and TRBJ2-3, with 9 bases identical to TRBD1. The trim removed 5 bases at V and 5 bases at J, leaving 8 bases unmatched. Germline assignment: CDR1 LNHDA and CDR2 SQIVND (reference sequence). The CDR3 is made up of 15 amino acids. Variable domain in full (rest from reference TRBV19 and TRBJ2-3): DGGITQSPKYLFRKEGQNVTLSCEQNLNHDAMYWYRQDPGQGLRLIYYSQIVNDFQKGDIAEGYSVSREKKESFPLTVTSAQKNPTAFYLCASSPRTTGGDTQYFGPGTRLTVL.

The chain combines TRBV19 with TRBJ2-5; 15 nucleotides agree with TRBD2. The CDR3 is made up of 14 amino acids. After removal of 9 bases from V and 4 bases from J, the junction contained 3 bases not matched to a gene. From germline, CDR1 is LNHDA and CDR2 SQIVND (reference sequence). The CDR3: CASRTSGGVETQYF. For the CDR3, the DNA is TGTGCCAGCCGGACTAGCGGGGGGGTAGAGACCCAGTACTTC.

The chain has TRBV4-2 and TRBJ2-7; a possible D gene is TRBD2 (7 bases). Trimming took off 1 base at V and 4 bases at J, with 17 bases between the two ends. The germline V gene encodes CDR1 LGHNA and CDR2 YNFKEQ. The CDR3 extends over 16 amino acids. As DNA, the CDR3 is TGTGCCAGCAGCCAAGCGGAGGGGGGGCGCCAGTACGAGCAGTACTTC. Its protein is CASSQAEGGRQYEQYF.

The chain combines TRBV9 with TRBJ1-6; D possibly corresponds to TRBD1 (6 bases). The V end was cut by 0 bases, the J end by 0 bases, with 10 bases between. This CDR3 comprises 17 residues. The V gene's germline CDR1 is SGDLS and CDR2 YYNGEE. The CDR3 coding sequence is TGTGCCAGCAGCGTAGCTGGACAGAGCTCCTATAATTCACCCCTCCACTTT. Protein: CASSVAGQSSYNSPLHF.

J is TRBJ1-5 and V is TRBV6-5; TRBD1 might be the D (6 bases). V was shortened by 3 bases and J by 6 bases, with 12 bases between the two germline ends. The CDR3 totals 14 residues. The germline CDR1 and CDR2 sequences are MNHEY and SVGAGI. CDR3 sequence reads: CASSYGGVGQPQHF. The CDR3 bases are TGTGCCAGCAGTTATGGGGGCGTGGGTCAGCCCCAGCATTTT.

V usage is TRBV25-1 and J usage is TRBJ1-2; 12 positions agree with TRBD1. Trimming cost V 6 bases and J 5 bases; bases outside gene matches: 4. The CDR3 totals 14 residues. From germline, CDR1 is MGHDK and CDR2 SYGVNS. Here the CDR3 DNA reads TGTGCCAGCAGGGGGGACAGGGGGCTTTATGGCTACACCTTC. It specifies CASRGDRGLYGYTF.

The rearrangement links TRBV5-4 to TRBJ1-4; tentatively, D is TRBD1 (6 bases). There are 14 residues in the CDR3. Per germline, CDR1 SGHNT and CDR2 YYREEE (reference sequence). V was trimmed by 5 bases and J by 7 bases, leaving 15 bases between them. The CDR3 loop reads CASSQQGASEKLFF. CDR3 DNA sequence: TGTGCCAGCAGTCAACAGGGAGCAAGTGAAAAACTGTTTTTT.

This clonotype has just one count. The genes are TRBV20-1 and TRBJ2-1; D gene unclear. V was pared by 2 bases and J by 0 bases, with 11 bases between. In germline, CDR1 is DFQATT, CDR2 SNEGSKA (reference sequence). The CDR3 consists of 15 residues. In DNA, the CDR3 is TGCAGTGCTAGACCCCTTCGGAGCTCCTACAATGAGCAGTTCTTC. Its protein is CSARPLRSSYNEQFF.

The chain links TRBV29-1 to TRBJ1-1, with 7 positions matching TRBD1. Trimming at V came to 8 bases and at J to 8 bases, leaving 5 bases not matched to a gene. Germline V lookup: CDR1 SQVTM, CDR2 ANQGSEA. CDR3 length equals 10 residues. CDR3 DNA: TGCAGCACCGACAGGGCCGAAGCTTTCTTT. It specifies CSTDRAEAFF. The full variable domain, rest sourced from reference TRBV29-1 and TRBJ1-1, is SAVISQKPSRDICQRGTSLTIQCQVDSQVTMMFWYRQQPGQSLTLIATANQGSEATYESGFVIDKFPISRPNLTFSTLTVSNMSPEDSSIYLCSTDRAEAFFGQGTRLTVV.

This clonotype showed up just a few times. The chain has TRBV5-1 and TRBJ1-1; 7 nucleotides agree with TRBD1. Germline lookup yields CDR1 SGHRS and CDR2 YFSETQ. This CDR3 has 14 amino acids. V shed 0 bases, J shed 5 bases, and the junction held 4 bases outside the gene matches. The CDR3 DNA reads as TGCGCCAGCAGCTTGGTCGCAGGGGGGACTGAAGCTTTCTTT. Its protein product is CASSLVAGGTEAFF. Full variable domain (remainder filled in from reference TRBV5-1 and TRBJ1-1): KAGVTQTPRYLIKTRGQQVTLSCSPISGHRSVSWYQQTPGQGLQFLFEYFSETQRNKGNFPGRFSGRQFSNSRSEMNVSTLELGDSALYLCASSLVAGGTEAFFGQGTRLTVV.

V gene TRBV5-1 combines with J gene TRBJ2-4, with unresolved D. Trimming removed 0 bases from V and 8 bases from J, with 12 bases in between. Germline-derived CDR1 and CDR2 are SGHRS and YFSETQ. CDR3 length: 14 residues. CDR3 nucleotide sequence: TGCGCCAGCAGCTTGGGGGCACAACAAGACATTCAGTACTTC. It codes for CASSLGAQQDIQYF.

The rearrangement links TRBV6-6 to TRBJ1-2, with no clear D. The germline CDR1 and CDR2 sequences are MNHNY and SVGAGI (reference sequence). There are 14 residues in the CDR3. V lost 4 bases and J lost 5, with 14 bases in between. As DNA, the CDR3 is TGTGCCAGCAGTTCCCCCTCGGAGAGTTATGGCTACACCTTC. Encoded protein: CASSSPSESYGYTF.

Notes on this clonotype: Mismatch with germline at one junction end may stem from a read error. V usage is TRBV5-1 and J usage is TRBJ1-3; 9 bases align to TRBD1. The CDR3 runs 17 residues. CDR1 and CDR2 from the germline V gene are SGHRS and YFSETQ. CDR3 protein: CASSLAQQGASENTIYF. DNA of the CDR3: TGCGCCAGCAGCTTGGCCCAACAGGGGGCCTCTGAAAACACCATATATTTT.

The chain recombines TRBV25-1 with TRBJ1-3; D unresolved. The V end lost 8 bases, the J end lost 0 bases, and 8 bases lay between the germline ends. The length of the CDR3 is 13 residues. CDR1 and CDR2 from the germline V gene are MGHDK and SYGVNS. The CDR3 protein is CASGIFSGNTIYF. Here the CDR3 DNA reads TGTGCCAGCGGGATTTTCTCTGGAAACACCATATATTTT.

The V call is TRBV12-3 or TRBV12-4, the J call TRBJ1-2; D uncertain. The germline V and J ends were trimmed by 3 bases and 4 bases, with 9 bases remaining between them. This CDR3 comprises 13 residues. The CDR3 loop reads CASSFDVSYGYTF. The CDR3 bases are TGTGCCAGCAGTTTCGACGTCTCCTATGGCTACACCTTC.

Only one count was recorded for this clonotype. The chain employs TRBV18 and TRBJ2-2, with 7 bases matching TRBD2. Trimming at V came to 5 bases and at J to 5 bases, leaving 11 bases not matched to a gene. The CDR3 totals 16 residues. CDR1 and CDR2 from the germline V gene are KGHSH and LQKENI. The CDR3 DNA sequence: TGTGCCAGCTCATCGAGGGACTATCAGGATACCGGGGAGCTGTTTTTT. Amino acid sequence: CASSSRDYQDTGELFF.

The CDR3 region is CASSQDMVSGISSYNEQFF. The DNA for the CDR3 is TGCGCCAGCAGCCAAGATATGGTGTCAGGAATTAGCTCCTACAATGAGCAGTTCTTC. The chain combines TRBV4-3 with TRBJ2-1, with D uncertain. The V gene's germline CDR1 is LGHNA and CDR2 YSLEER. The CDR3 is 19 amino acids. V was trimmed by 0 bases and J by 0 bases, leaving 18 bases between them.

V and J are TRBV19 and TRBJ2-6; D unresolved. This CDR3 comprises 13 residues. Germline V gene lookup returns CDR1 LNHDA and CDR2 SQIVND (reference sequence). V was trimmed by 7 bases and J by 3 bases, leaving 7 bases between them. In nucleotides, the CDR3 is TGTGCCAGTACCCCCAATGGGGCCAACGTCCTGACTTTC. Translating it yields CASTPNGANVLTF.

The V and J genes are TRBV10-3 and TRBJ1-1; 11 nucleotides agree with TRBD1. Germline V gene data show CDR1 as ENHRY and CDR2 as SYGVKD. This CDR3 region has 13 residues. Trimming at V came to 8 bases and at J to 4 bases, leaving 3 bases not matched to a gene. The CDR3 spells CAISGTGGTEAFF. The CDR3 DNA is TGTGCCATCTCCGGGACAGGGGGCACTGAAGCTTTCTTT.

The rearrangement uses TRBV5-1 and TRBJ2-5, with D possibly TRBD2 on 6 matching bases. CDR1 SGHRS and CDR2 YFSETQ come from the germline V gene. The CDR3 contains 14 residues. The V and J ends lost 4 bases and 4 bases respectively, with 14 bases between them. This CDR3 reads CASSPGLMGETQYF. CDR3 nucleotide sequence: TGCGCCAGCAGCCCGGGACTGATGGGAGAGACCCAGTACTTC.

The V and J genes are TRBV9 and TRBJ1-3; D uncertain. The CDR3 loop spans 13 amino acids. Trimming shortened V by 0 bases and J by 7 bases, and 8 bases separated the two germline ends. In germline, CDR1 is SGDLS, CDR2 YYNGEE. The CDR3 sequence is CASSVAGMNTIYF. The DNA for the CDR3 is TGTGCCAGCAGCGTAGCTGGGATGAACACCATATATTTT.

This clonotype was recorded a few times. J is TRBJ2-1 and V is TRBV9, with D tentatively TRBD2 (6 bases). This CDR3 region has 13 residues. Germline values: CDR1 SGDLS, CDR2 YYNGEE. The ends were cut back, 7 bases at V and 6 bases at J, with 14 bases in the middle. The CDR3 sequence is CASSTAGSNEQFF. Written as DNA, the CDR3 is TGTGCCAGCTCGACTGCGGGGTCCAATGAGCAGTTCTTC.

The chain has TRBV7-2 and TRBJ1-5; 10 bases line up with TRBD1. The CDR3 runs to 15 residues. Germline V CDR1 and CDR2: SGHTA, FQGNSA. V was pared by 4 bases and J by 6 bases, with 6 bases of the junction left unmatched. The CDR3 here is CASSSGQGVSQPQHF. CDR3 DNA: TGTGCCAGCAGCTCCGGACAGGGGGTTAGTCAGCCCCAGCATTTT.

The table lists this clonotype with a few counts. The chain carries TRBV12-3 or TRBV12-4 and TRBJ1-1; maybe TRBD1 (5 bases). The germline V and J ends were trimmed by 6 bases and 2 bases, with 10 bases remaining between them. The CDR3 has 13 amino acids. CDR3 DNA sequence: TGTGCCAGCAGCCCCCAGGGTAACACTGAAGCTTTCTTT. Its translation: CASSPQGNTEAFF.